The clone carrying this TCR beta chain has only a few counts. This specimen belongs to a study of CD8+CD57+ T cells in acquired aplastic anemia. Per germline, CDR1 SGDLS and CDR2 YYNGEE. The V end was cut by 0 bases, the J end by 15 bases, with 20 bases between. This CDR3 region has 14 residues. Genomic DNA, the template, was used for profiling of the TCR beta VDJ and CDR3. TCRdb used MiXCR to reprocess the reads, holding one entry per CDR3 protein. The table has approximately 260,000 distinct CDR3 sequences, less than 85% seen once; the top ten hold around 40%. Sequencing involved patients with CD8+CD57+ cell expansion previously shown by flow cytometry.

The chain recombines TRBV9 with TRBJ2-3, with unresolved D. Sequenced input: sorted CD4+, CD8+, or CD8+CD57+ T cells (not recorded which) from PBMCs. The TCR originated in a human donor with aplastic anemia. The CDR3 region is CASSVGSDTHTLYF. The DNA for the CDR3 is TGTGCCAGCAGCGTAGGGTCAGATACGCATACGCTTTATTTT.